The source of this T cell receptor (beta chain) is a study of T-cell memory formation after mild COVID-19. TCRdb re-called the 5' RACE reads through MiXCR, storing one row per CDR3 protein. The sample holds roughly 450,000 distinct CDR3 sequences, roughly 18% seen once. This clonotype has just a few counts. Germline V lookup: CDR1 MNHEY, CDR2 SVGAGI. This CDR3 is 15 amino acids long. J gave up 4 bases and V 5 bases, and 9 bases lay outside the gene matches. The sequence derives from an adult woman who had mild COVID-19 (a few samples of this study predate the infection). Cell type and time point are not known. Source material: PBMCs or a T cell subset sorted from them (not recorded which). The chain couples TRBV6-5 to TRBJ1-2; 8 bases agree with TRBD1. This chain's CDR3 is CASSQDGQGSYGYTF. The DNA for the CDR3 is TGTGCCAGCAGTCAAGATGGACAGGGCAGCTATGGCTACACCTTC.